These 29 T cell receptor beta chains originate from one sample sequenced in a study of blood T cells in healthy people across ages. Sample-barcoded 5' priming and a J-beta primer mix drove a second PCR of about 6 to 11 cycles. Each CDR3 protein gets one entry after TCRdb re-called the 5' RACE reads with MiXCR. The sample includes around 780,000 distinct CDR3 sequences, around 25% of them seen just once. This sample was also put to use in a study of T cells of mothers and their children.

Sample: blood. The receptors were sampled from a boy aged 10-17 years in good health.

This chain uses TRBV6-5 with TRBJ2-6; the D gene is possibly TRBD1 (5 bases). The CDR3 is 18 residues long. V shed 2 bases and J shed 0 bases, with 14 bases lying between them. CDR1 and CDR2 (germline): MNHEY, SVGAGI. As DNA, the CDR3 is TGTGCCAGCAGTTACCTCAGGGTCAGGGCCTCTGGGGCCAACGTCCTGACTTTC. Amino acid sequence: CASSYLRVRASGANVLTF.

The chain carries TRBV6-1 and TRBJ2-7; the match to TRBD1 covers 10 bases. V was clipped by 7 bases and J by 3 bases; unmatched bases: 15. The length of the CDR3 is 17 residues. Germline V CDR1 and CDR2: MNHNS, SASEGT. CDR3 sequence (DNA): TGTGCCAGCACTCACGACCCCTGGACAGGGGGAGGCTACGAGCAGTACTTC. Residues: CASTHDPWTGGGYEQYF.

This clonotype occurred a few times. V usage is TRBV9 and J usage is TRBJ2-5; 10 nucleotides match TRBD2. After removal of 0 bases from V and 5 bases from J, the junction contained 7 bases not matched to a gene. The CDR3 sequence is 16 residues long. Germline CDR1 is SGDLS and CDR2 is YYNGEE. CDR3 protein: CASSVVGLARGETQYF. CDR3 bases: TGTGCCAGCAGCGTAGTGGGACTAGCGAGGGGGGAGACCCAGTACTTC.

This clonotype was counted a few times. The chain combines TRBV5-1 with TRBJ1-4, with D maybe TRBD1 (5 bases). Looked up from germline, CDR1 is SGHRS and CDR2 is YFSETQ. This CDR3 has 14 residues. Trimming pared 1 base from V and 8 bases from J, leaving 12 bases between. The CDR3 sequence is CASSLQGAAEKLFF. The CDR3 region has the DNA TGCGCCAGCAGCTTGCAGGGTGCGGCGGAAAAACTGTTTTTT.

This clonotype was picked up a small number of times. The chain carries TRBV20-1 and TRBJ1-3; weak D call: TRBD1 (5 bases). The length of the CDR3 is 14 residues. The germline gives CDR1 DFQATT, CDR2 SNEGSKA (reference sequence). V gave up 6 bases and J gave up 3 bases, with 15 bases separating them. CDR3 nucleotides: TGCAGTGCCATACAGGCGACCGGTGGAAACACCATATATTTT. Translating it yields CSAIQATGGNTIYF.

This clonotype was seen only once. The chain employs TRBV11-2 and TRBJ2-3; D remains ambiguous. Per germline, CDR1 SGHAT and CDR2 FQNNGV. V gave up 1 base and J gave up 5 bases, with 13 bases separating them. The CDR3 is made up of 15 amino acids. CDR3 region: CASSLVWGVEDTQYF. Written as DNA, the CDR3 is TGTGCCAGCAGCTTAGTGTGGGGTGTTGAAGATACGCAGTATTTT. Full variable domain (outside the CDR3, taken from reference TRBV11-2 and TRBJ2-3): EAGVAQSPRYKIIEKRQSVAFWCNPISGHATLYWYQQILGQGPKLLIQFQNNGVVDDSQLPKDRFSAERLKGVDSTLKIQPAKLEDSAVYLCASSLVWGVEDTQYFGPGTRLTVL.

This clonotype was detected a few times. The chain recombines TRBV4-1 with TRBJ2-3; 8 bases are shared with TRBD2. With 0 bases clipped from V and 2 bases from J, the junction kept 4 bases outside the gene matches. CDR3 length: 16 amino acids. Germline values: CDR1 MGHRA, CDR2 YSYEKL. In DNA form, the CDR3 reads TGCGCCAGCAGCCAAGATTCGGGGGGGTACACAGATACGCAGTATTTT. Translation: CASSQDSGGYTDTQYF.

This clonotype was detected a few times. This chain links TRBV6-5 with TRBJ2-5, with D unclear. Germline V gene lookup returns CDR1 MNHEY and CDR2 SVGAGI. Trimming left V 6 bases short and J 11 bases short, with 19 bases between. CDR3 size: 13 residues. The CDR3 DNA reads TGTGCCAGCAGGTCCGAGCTCCCCTACGGGCAGTACTTC. It is translated as CASRSELPYGQYF.

This clonotype was counted only a few times. This sequence joins TRBV14 and TRBJ1-2; D is ambiguous. Trimming cost V 0 bases and J 4 bases, with 6 bases left between them. Germline V lookup: CDR1 SGHDN, CDR2 FVKESK. CDR3 length: 13 amino acids. CDR3: CASSQDRTYGYTF. The CDR3 DNA reads as TGTGCCAGCAGCCAAGACAGGACCTATGGCTACACCTTC.

This clonotype showed up just a few times. The V call is TRBV3-1, the J call TRBJ1-2, with D hard to call. With 4 bases removed from V and 6 bases from J, the gap between germline ends came to 12 bases. The CDR3 runs 13 residues. Germline assignment: CDR1 LGHDT and CDR2 YNNKEL (reference sequence). CDR3 region: CASSLETKDGYTF. Written as DNA, the CDR3 is TGTGCCAGCAGCCTAGAGACGAAGGATGGCTACACCTTC.

In this sample, this clonotype turned up a few times. V is TRBV3-1 and J is TRBJ2-5; 8 bases line up with TRBD2. CDR1 is LGHDT, CDR2 YNNKEL, per germline (reference sequence). With V trimmed by 6 bases and J by 2 bases, 5 bases remained unmatched. The CDR3 contains 14 residues. This CDR3 reads CASSQRGYQETQYF. In DNA form, the CDR3 reads TGTGCCAGCAGTCAGCGGGGGTATCAAGAGACCCAGTACTTC.

This clonotype was recorded a few times. V is TRBV12-3 or TRBV12-4 and J is TRBJ2-7; perhaps TRBD1 as D (5 bases). The CDR3 totals 14 residues. Trimming removed 1 base from V and 2 bases from J, with 9 bases in between. The CDR3 bases are TGTGCCAGCAGTTTAGGGACACCAGCCTACGAGCAGTACTTC. Protein: CASSLGTPAYEQYF.

This clonotype was seen a handful of times. The junction shows a germline mismatch at one end, possibly a read error. The chain employs TRBV11-2 and TRBJ2-7; weak D call: TRBD1 (6 bases). Germline V gives CDR1 SGHAT, CDR2 FQNNGV. There are 14 residues in the CDR3. CDR3 in amino acids: CASTLDRLSYEQYF. CDR3 in DNA: TGTGCCAGCACCTTAGACAGGTTGTCCTACGAGCAGTACTTC. Filled out from reference TRBV11-2 and TRBJ2-7, the complete variable domain reads EAGVAQSPRYKIIEKRQSVAFWCNPISGHATLYWYQQILGQGPKLLIQFQNNGVVDDSQLPKDRFSAERLKGVDSTLKIQPAKLEDSAVYLCASTLDRLSYEQYFGPGTRLTVT.

As DNA, the CDR3 is TGTGCCAGCAGTATACTGTCGACAGATACGCAGTATTTT. As protein: CASSILSTDTQYF. The gene calls are TRBV25-1 and TRBJ2-3; D is ambiguous. Trimming took 5 bases from V and 3 from J, leaving 9 bases between them. The CDR3 runs 13 residues. The germline V gene encodes CDR1 MGHDK and CDR2 SYGVNS.

The V gene is TRBV28, the J gene TRBJ1-2; 8 nucleotides agree with TRBD1. Germline CDR1 is MDHEN and CDR2 is SYDVKM. V lost 3 bases to trimming and J lost 3 bases; unmatched junction nucleotides: 3. This CDR3 has 14 residues. The CDR3 sequence: CASSLGDRYYGYTF. CDR3 DNA sequence: TGTGCCAGCAGTTTGGGGGACAGGTACTATGGCTACACCTTC.

The chain uses TRBV18 and TRBJ2-1; TRBD1 aligns across 7 bases. This CDR3 region has 17 residues. Unmatched junction bases numbered 17, after V lost 3 bases and J lost 9 bases. Germline-derived CDR1 and CDR2 are KGHSH and LQKENI. The CDR3 region has the DNA TGTGCCAGCTCACCCCGATCCACAGGGGTCCAATGGGGTGAGCAGTTCTTC. It specifies CASSPRSTGVQWGEQFF.

The J gene is TRBJ2-5, the V gene TRBV5-1, with 10 positions matching TRBD1. The better agreement between TRBJ2-7 and the DNA end casts doubt on the J call. The germline V gene encodes CDR1 SGHRS and CDR2 YFSETQ. CDR3 length equals 15 residues. The CDR3 region has the DNA TGCGCCAGCAGCTGGGGCCCCGGGACAGGGGCCGAGCAGTACTTC. This translates into CASSWGPGTGAEQYF.

This clonotype was observed a single time. This sequence joins TRBV12-3 or TRBV12-4 and TRBJ2-3, with TRBD2 as a possible D gene (5 bases). The CDR3 length is 14 residues. V lost 3 bases and J lost 13, with 20 bases in between. In DNA form, the CDR3 reads TGTGCCAGCAGTTTCAGAGGGAGAGCAGATGTGGAGTATTTT. This encodes CASSFRGRADVEYF.

This chain links TRBV12-3 or TRBV12-4 with TRBJ1-3; perhaps TRBD1 as D (5 bases). CDR3 length: 14 amino acids. Trimming took off 8 bases at V and 0 bases at J, with 11 bases between the two ends. CDR3 bases: TGTGCCAGCGACCGCAGGGACTCTGGAAACACCATATATTTT. It codes for CASDRRDSGNTIYF.

This clonotype was counted a few times. The CDR3 protein is CASSLVPSGGLLAKNIQYF. CDR3 DNA sequence: TGTGCCAGCAGCTTAGTTCCTAGCGGGGGGCTTCTAGCCAAAAACATTCAGTACTTC. V usage is TRBV7-2 and J usage is TRBJ2-4; 11 bases match TRBD2. CDR1 is SGHTA and CDR2 is FQGNSA in the germline V gene. J gave up 0 bases and V 1 base, and 8 bases lay outside the gene matches. This CDR3 has 19 residues.

This clonotype was seen only a few times. The V call is TRBV20-1, the J call TRBJ2-1; 9 nucleotides match TRBD1. Germline V gives CDR1 DFQATT, CDR2 SNEGSKA (reference sequence). The trim removed 5 bases at V and 3 bases at J, leaving 5 bases unmatched. CDR3 length: 14 amino acids. As DNA, the CDR3 is TGCAGTGCTGACAGGGGGAGCTACTACAATGAGCAGTTCTTC. It codes for CSADRGSYYNEQFF.

This clonotype was picked up many times. Compared with germline, one end of the junction differs, possibly owing to a read error. This chain connects TRBV5-1 to TRBJ2-7; TRBD1 matches 8 bases. This CDR3 comprises 14 residues. CDR1 is SGHRS, CDR2 YFSETQ, per germline. Written as DNA, the CDR3 is TGTGCCAGCAGCCCCGGGACAGGATCCTACGAGCAGTACTTC. It codes for CASSPGTGSYEQYF.

The chain combines TRBV12-3 or TRBV12-4 with TRBJ2-2; 10 nucleotides line up with TRBD2. The CDR3 is 17 residues long. The V segment lost 2 bases and the J segment 6 bases; nucleotides outside the gene matches: 9. CDR3 sequence: CASSLITLAGEAGELFF. As DNA, the CDR3 is TGTGCCAGCAGTTTAATAACCCTAGCGGGAGAGGCCGGGGAGCTGTTTTTT.

This chain joins TRBV3-1 and TRBJ2-7, with D perhaps matching TRBD2 (5 bases). Germline V gene sequence: CDR1 LGHDT, CDR2 YNNKEL (reference sequence). V was clipped by 4 bases and J by 2 bases, with 9 bases between them. The CDR3 is made up of 13 amino acids. In DNA form, the CDR3 reads TGTGCCAGCAGCCCCGGGGAAACCTACGAGCAGTACTTC. It is translated as CASSPGETYEQYF.

The gene calls are TRBV21-1 and TRBJ1-1. TRBV21-1 constitutes a pseudogene. The CDR3 runs to 10 residues. CDR3: CASARTEAFF. CDR3 sequence (DNA): TGTGCCAGTGCGAGGACTGAAGCTTTCTTT.

This clonotype was counted a few times. This sequence joins TRBV20-1 and TRBJ2-2, with D maybe TRBD2 (6 bases). Between the trimmed V and J ends, which lost 6 bases and 5 bases, there was a span of 16 bases. The CDR3 runs to 14 residues. Germline CDR1 DFQATT, CDR2 SNEGSKA (reference sequence). The CDR3 bases are TGCAGTGCCCCCCTAGCGCTGGGAACCGGGGAGCTGTTTTTT. Its protein is CSAPLALGTGELFF.

This rearrangement joins TRBV29-1 to TRBJ2-4; D may be TRBD1 (5 bases). Germline V CDR1 and CDR2: SQVTM, ANQGSEA. The CDR3 spans 16 residues. The V end lost 0 bases, the J end lost 2 bases, and 14 bases lay between the germline ends. As DNA, the CDR3 is TGCAGCGTTGAAGATCCCCGACAGAAACCCAAAAACATTCAGTACTTC. Translation gives CSVEDPRQKPKNIQYF.

V gene TRBV2 combines with J gene TRBJ1-1; a possible D gene is TRBD1 (6 bases). V shed 4 bases and J shed 1 base, with 13 bases lying between them. Germline V gene sequence: CDR1 SNHLY, CDR2 FYNNEI. The CDR3 spans 15 residues. The CDR3 nucleotides are TGTGCCAGCAGTGCAGCAGGGGCGGAGAACACTGAAGCTTTCTTT. Amino acid sequence: CASSAAGAENTEAFF.

The chain carries TRBV28 and TRBJ2-5; 9 bases map to TRBD2. The tail of the sequence fits TRBJ2-1 better, so the J call may be wrong. From germline, CDR1 is MDHEN and CDR2 SYDVKM. The CDR3 length is 16 residues. The CDR3 DNA reads TGTGCCAGCAGTTATCAGATTTTGCGGGGGGGGAATGAGCAGTTCTTC. It yields the protein CASSYQILRGGNEQFF.